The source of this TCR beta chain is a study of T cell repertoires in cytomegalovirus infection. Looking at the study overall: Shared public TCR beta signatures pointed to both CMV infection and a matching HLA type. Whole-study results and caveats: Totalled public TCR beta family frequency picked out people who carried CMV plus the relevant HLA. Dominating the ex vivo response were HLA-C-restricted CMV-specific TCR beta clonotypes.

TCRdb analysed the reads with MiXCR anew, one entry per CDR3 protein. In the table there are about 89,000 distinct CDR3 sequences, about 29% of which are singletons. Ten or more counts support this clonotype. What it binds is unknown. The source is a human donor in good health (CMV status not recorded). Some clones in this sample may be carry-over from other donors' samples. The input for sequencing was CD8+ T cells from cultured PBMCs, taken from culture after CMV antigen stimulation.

CDR3 DNA: TGTGCCAGCAGCTCCCGACAGGGGATGAACACTGAAGCTTTCTTT. It translates to CASSSRQGMNTEAFF. This chain connects TRBV7-8 to TRBJ1-1; 8 bases align to TRBD1. CDR3 size: 15 residues. Trimming removed 4 bases from V and 0 bases from J; junction bases left unmatched: 4. Germline CDR1 and CDR2: SGHVS and FQNEAQ.